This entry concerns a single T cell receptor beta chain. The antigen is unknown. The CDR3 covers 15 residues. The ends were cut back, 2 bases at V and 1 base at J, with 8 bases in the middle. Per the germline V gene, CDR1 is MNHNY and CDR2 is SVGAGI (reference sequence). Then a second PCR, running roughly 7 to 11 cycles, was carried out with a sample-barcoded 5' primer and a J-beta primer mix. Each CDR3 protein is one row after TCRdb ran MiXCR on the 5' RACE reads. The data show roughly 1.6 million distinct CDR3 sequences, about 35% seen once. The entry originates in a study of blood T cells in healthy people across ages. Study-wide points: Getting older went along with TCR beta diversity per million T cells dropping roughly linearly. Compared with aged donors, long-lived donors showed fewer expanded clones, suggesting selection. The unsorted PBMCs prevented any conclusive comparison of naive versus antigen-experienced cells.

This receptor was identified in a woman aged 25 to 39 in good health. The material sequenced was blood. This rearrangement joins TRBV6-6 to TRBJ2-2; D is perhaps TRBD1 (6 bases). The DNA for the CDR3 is TGTGCCAGCAGTTACCCGACAGGGAACACCGGGGAGCTGTTTTTT. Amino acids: CASSYPTGNTGELFF.